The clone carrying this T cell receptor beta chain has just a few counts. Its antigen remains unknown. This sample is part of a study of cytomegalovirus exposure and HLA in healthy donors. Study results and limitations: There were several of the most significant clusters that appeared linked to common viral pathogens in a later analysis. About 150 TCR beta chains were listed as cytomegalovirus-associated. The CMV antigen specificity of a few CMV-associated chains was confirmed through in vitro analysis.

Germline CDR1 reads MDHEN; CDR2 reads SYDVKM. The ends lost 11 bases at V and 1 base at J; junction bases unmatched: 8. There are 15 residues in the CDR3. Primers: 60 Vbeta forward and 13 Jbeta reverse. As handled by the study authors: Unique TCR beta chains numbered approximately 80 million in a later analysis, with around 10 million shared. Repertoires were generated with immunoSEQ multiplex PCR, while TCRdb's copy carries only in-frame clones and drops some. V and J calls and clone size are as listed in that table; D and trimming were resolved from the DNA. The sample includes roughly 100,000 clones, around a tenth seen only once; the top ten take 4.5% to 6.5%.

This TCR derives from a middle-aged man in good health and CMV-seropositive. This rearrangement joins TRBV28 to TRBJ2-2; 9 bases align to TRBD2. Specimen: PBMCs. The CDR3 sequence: CAGRSAGGNTGELFF. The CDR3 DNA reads TGTGCCGGTAGATCAGCGGGAGGGAACACCGGGGAGCTGTTTTTT. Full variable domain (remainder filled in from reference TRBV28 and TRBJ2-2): DVKVTQSSRYLVKRTGEKVFLECVQDMDHENMFWYRQDPGLGLRLIYFSYDVKMKEKGDIPEGYSVSREKKERFSLILESASTNQTSMYLCAGRSAGGNTGELFFGEGSRLTVL.